Below are 22 T cell receptor beta chains sequenced from a single sample in a study of metastatic and nonmetastatic thyroid tumors. Thyroid surgery was performed in patients who had received no treatment beforehand. TCRdb reanalyzed the PCR reads via MiXCR. The sample holds around 21,000 clones, approximately 40% seen once. The sequencing input was tumor tissue. These receptors came from a female donor with papillary thyroid cancer or a benign thyroid nodule (not recorded which). Some clones in this sample may be carry-over from other donors' samples.

The chain is built from TRBV11-2 and TRBJ2-2; no clear D. The germline gives CDR1 SGHAT, CDR2 FQNNGV. The V end was cut by 3 bases, the J end by 2 bases, with 7 bases between. This CDR3 comprises 14 residues. The CDR3 coding sequence is TGTGCCAGCAGCTTGGAGAGAAACACCGGGGAGCTGTTTTTT. Translated: CASSLERNTGELFF.

This rearrangement joins TRBV20-1 to TRBJ2-5, with TRBD1 identical over 9 bases. In germline, CDR1 is DFQATT, CDR2 SNEGSKA (reference sequence). CDR3 size: 12 residues. The V segment lost 6 bases and the J segment 5 bases; nucleotides outside the gene matches: 4. Here the CDR3 DNA reads TGCAGTGCCACGGACAGGGGCGAGACCCAGTACTTC. This sequence encodes CSATDRGETQYF.

The V gene is TRBV4-1, the J gene TRBJ2-1, with D unresolved. This CDR3 contains 14 residues. Trimming stripped 4 bases from V and 5 bases from J, with 12 bases between. Germline CDR1 MGHRA, CDR2 YSYEKL. Written as DNA, the CDR3 is TGCGCCAGCAGCCCCGTCACCCGAAACAATGAGCAGTTCTTC. This gives the protein CASSPVTRNNEQFF.

The J gene is TRBJ2-3, the V gene TRBV4-2, with 11 bases identical to TRBD2. Germline values: CDR1 LGHNA, CDR2 YNFKEQ. The CDR3 covers 18 residues. Unmatched junction bases numbered 11, after V lost 4 bases and J lost 2 bases. CDR3 loop: CASSPRGVAGGPTDTQYF. The CDR3 nucleotides are TGTGCCAGCAGCCCCAGGGGGGTAGCGGGAGGGCCCACAGATACGCAGTATTTT.

V gene TRBV20-1 combines with J gene TRBJ2-1, with 7 nucleotides matching TRBD1. V shed 5 bases and J 6 bases; nucleotides not matched to a gene: 10. The length of the CDR3 is 14 residues. CDR1 and CDR2 (germline): DFQATT, SNEGSKA (reference sequence). CDR3 DNA: TGCAGTGCTTGCCGGGACAGCAGATGCAATGAGCAGTTCTTC. Translation gives CSACRDSRCNEQFF.

The chain couples TRBV20-1 to TRBJ2-1; TRBD2 agrees at 12 bases. The CDR3 consists of 13 residues. V shed 5 bases and J 7 bases; nucleotides not matched to a gene: 3. In germline, CDR1 is DFQATT, CDR2 SNEGSKA (reference sequence). The CDR3 sequence: CSAVTSGSNEQFF. The DNA of the CDR3 is TGCAGTGCTGTGACTAGCGGGAGTAATGAGCAGTTCTTC.

The chain is built from TRBV15 and TRBJ1-5, with D hard to call. The CDR3 has 15 amino acids. CDR1 is LNHNV, CDR2 YYDKDF, per germline (reference sequence). V dropped 0 bases and J dropped 0 bases, with 6 bases sitting between them. This chain's CDR3 is CATSREKYSNQPQHF. CDR3 sequence (DNA): TGTGCCACCAGCAGAGAAAAGTATAGCAATCAGCCCCAGCATTTT.

V usage is TRBV20-1 and J usage is TRBJ2-3, with D tentatively TRBD1 or TRBD2 (5 bases each). Germline CDR1 reads DFQATT; CDR2 reads SNEGSKA (reference sequence). Deletions cut 4 bases from V and 3 bases from J, with 20 bases between. There are 16 residues in the CDR3. The CDR3 sequence is CSATIDGDGVTDTQYF. In DNA form, the CDR3 reads TGCAGTGCTACGATCGACGGGGACGGAGTTACAGATACGCAGTATTTT.

Here the CDR3 DNA reads TGTGCCAGCAGTGGTAAGGGGAAAGCTAATTCACCCCTCCACTTT. Its protein product is CASSGKGKANSPLHF. V and J are TRBV6-1 and TRBJ1-6; weak D call: TRBD1 (5 bases). Germline V gives CDR1 MNHNS, CDR2 SASEGT. The CDR3 is 15 amino acids. V was cut by 4 bases and J by 6 bases, with 13 bases left in between.

The chain has TRBV28 and TRBJ1-1; perhaps TRBD1 as D (5 bases). Trimming removed 7 bases from V and 3 bases from J, with 9 bases in between. The CDR3 is 12 amino acids. CDR1 and CDR2 from the germline V gene are MDHEN and SYDVKM. The CDR3: CASKRGDTEAFF. The CDR3 DNA is TGTGCCAGCAAGAGGGGAGACACTGAAGCTTTCTTT.

The chain employs TRBV11-2 and TRBJ2-1; 10 bases fit TRBD2. V was clipped by 5 bases and J by 4 bases; unmatched bases: 8. The V gene's germline CDR1 is SGHAT and CDR2 FQNNGV. This CDR3 contains 16 residues. For the CDR3, the DNA is TGTGCCAGCAGCCCGCGACTAGCGGGCCTTTACAATGAGCAGTTCTTC. Its protein is CASSPRLAGLYNEQFF.

V is TRBV20-1 and J is TRBJ2-3; a possible D gene is TRBD2 (5 bases). The CDR3 totals 18 residues. Germline V gives CDR1 DFQATT, CDR2 SNEGSKA (reference sequence). V was pared by 3 bases and J by 0 bases, with 22 bases between. The CDR3 nucleotides read TGCAGTGCTAGTACCGATGACGGACTGCCAGGTAGCACAGATACGCAGTATTTT. Protein sequence: CSASTDDGLPGSTDTQYF.

This chain links TRBV6-1 with TRBJ2-3; 8 positions match TRBD2. J lost 4 bases, V lost 2 bases, and 5 bases had no gene match. CDR1 MNHNS and CDR2 SASEGT come from the germline V gene. This CDR3 has 15 amino acids. In DNA form, the CDR3 reads TGTGCCAGCAGTGAATCAGCGGGAGCTGCAGATACGCAGTATTTT. As protein: CASSESAGAADTQYF.

The gene calls are TRBV2 and TRBJ1-3; no definite D call. Germline lookup yields CDR1 SNHLY and CDR2 FYNNEI. This CDR3 has 13 amino acids. The germline V and J ends were trimmed by 8 bases and 0 bases, with 8 bases remaining between them. DNA for the CDR3: TGTGCCAGCGGGCTAAACTCTGGAAACACCATATATTTT. This encodes CASGLNSGNTIYF.

The J gene is TRBJ2-7, the V gene TRBV6-2 or TRBV6-3; D may correspond to TRBD1 or TRBD2 (5 bases each). Germline assignment: CDR1 MNHEY and CDR2 SVGEGT. This CDR3 spans 15 amino acids. Trimming removed 0 bases from V and 0 bases from J, with 9 bases in between. This CDR3 reads CASSYSGTGSYEQYF. In DNA, the CDR3 is TGTGCCAGCAGTTACTCCGGGACGGGCTCCTACGAGCAGTACTTC.

This clone was detected only a few times. J is TRBJ1-2 and V is TRBV12-3 or TRBV12-4; D gene ambiguous. This CDR3 is 11 amino acids long. V dropped 0 bases and J dropped 10 bases, with 6 bases sitting between them. The CDR3 region has the DNA TGTGCCAGCAGTTTAGCGAGTACCTACACCTTC. It specifies CASSLASTYTF.

A few counts support this clone. The chain links TRBV6-1 to TRBJ2-1, with 8 bases that match TRBD2. V lost 10 bases, J lost 1 base, and 6 bases stayed unmatched. Germline assignment: CDR1 MNHNS and CDR2 SASEGT. CDR3 size: 14 residues. The CDR3 DNA follows: TGTGCCACCCAGACTAGCGCATCCTACAATGAGCAGTTCTTC. Translating gives CATQTSASYNEQFF.

This clone came up a few times. This chain joins TRBV19 and TRBJ1-2; a possible D gene is TRBD1 (6 bases). The CDR3 extends over 12 amino acids. Germline V gene data show CDR1 as LNHDA and CDR2 as SQIVND (reference sequence). V was shortened by 4 bases and J by 8 bases, with 11 bases between the two germline ends. The CDR3 nucleotides read TGTGCCAGTAGTAAGCAGGGGAAAGGCTACACCTTC. Translating it yields CASSKQGKGYTF. Using reference TRBV19 and TRBJ1-2 for the parts outside the CDR3, the full variable domain is DGGITQSPKYLFRKEGQNVTLSCEQNLNHDAMYWYRQDPGQGLRLIYYSQIVNDFQKGDIAEGYSVSREKKESFPLTVTSAQKNPTAFYLCASSKQGKGYTFGSGTRLTVV.

The chain is built from TRBV19 and TRBJ1-2; possible D gene TRBD1, 6 bases. There are 17 residues in the CDR3. Per germline, CDR1 LNHDA and CDR2 SQIVND (reference sequence). Trimming shortened V by 5 bases and J by 4 bases, and 23 bases separated the two germline ends. The CDR3 nucleotides are TGTGCCAGTAGTGAGATCGGGGGCGGCGGTGTAGTCTATGGCTACACCTTC. It is translated as CASSEIGGGGVVYGYTF.

The chain employs TRBV20-1 and TRBJ2-1, with 12 bases matching TRBD2. Trimming took 0 bases from V and 7 from J; bases not matched to a gene: 13. Germline assignment: CDR1 DFQATT and CDR2 SNEGSKA (reference sequence). The CDR3 is 18 residues long. CDR3 region: CSARDFRTTSGSGNEQFF. The CDR3, as DNA: TGCAGTGCTAGAGATTTCCGAACGACTAGCGGGAGTGGTAATGAGCAGTTCTTC.

This clone was recorded many times. The chain recombines TRBV30 with TRBJ2-6; D could derive from TRBD1 or TRBD2 (5 bases each). Germline V gene data show CDR1 as GTSNPN and CDR2 as SVGIG (reference sequence). This CDR3 comprises 14 residues. Trimming took off 2 bases at V and 2 bases at J, with 7 bases between the two ends. The CDR3 DNA reads TGTGCCTGGAGTCGAGGGGCTGGGGCCAACGTCCTGACTTTC. Encoded protein: CAWSRGAGANVLTF.

The chain links TRBV20-1 to TRBJ2-7; 7 bases fit TRBD1. Unmatched junction bases numbered 3, after V lost 2 bases and J lost 5 bases. Germline V gives CDR1 DFQATT, CDR2 SNEGSKA (reference sequence). The CDR3 contains 12 residues. The DNA of the CDR3 is TGCAGTGCTAGACGGCAGGGGGACGAGCAGTACTTC. Its translation: CSARRQGDEQYF.